These T cell receptor beta chains were read from a single sample in a study of shared clonotypes between healthy human individuals. Clones were read by immunoSEQ multiplex PCR, and TCRdb kept only the in-frame ones, dropping some. The sample lists hundreds of thousands of clones; around three quarters were seen once. Sequenced sample: PBMCs. Receptor source: a woman aged 40 to 50 in good health. Some clones in this sample may be carry-over from other donors' samples. Both conserved end residues are part of each CDR3. D genes are given only for firm matches. Only part of the rows carry a size: once, few, many, or a class if the clone is expanded.

CDR3: CASSTRQGAVGGYTF; DNA: TGTGCCAGCAGCACACGACAGGGGGCGGTCGGTGGCTACACCTTC; D: TRBD1; size: NA; J: TRBJ1-2; V: TRBV7-9
CDR3: CSVEDQFSGVNTDTQYF; DNA: TGCAGCGTTGAAGATCAGTTTAGCGGAGTGAACACAGATACGCAGTATTTT; D: NA; size: NA; J: TRBJ2-3; V: TRBV29-1
CDR3: CATARAGTNEQFF; DNA: TGTGCCACCGCGAGGGCAGGGACTAATGAGCAGTTCTTC; D: NA; size: NA; J: TRBJ2-1; V: TRBV6-1
CDR3: CASSLASGSFGTGELFF; DNA: TGCGCCAGCAGCTTAGCTAGCGGGAGTTTCGGTACCGGGGAGCTGTTTTTT; D: TRBD2; size: NA; J: TRBJ2-2; V: TRBV5-1
CDR3: CASSQEGGDSARGYTF; DNA: TGCGCCAGCAGCCAAGAGGGGGGCGACAGCGCGCGGGGCTACACCTTC; D: NA; size: few; J: TRBJ1-2; V: TRBV4-1
CDR3: CASSLDRDHYNEQFF; DNA: TGTGCCAGCAGCTTAGACAGGGACCACTACAATGAGCAGTTCTTC; D: NA; size: NA; J: TRBJ2-1; V: TRBV7-2
CDR3: CSVGHQGAEAFF; DNA: TGCAGCGTTGGACACCAGGGGGCGGAAGCTTTCTTT; D: TRBD1; size: once; J: TRBJ1-1; V: TRBV29-1
CDR3: CAWSVGVTGELFF; DNA: TGTGCCTGGAGTGTAGGAGTCACCGGGGAGCTGTTTTTT; D: NA; size: NA; J: TRBJ2-2; V: TRBV30
CDR3: CASSSHTSGFGYGYTF; DNA: TGCGCCAGCAGCTCCCATACCAGCGGGTTCGGGTATGGCTACACCTTC; D: NA; size: NA; J: TRBJ1-2; V: TRBV5-1
CDR3: CASSFQGVYGYTF; DNA: TGTGCCAGCAGCTTTCAGGGGGTCTATGGCTACACCTTC; D: TRBD1; size: few; J: TRBJ1-2; V: TRBV5-4
CDR3: CATWRGARF; DNA: TGTGCTACTTGGAGGGGGGCCCGCTTC; D: NA; size: few; J: TRBJ2-7; V: TRBV12-5
CDR3: CASSPGPGAGSYEQYF; DNA: TGTGCCAGCAGTCCTGGTCCGGGGGCAGGCTCCTACGAGCAGTACTTC; D: NA; size: many; J: TRBJ2-7; V: TRBV28
CDR3: CASSFRTSGLFDEQFF; DNA: TGTGCCAGCAGTTTCAGGACTAGCGGGTTGTTCGATGAGCAGTTCTTC; D: TRBD2; size: NA; J: TRBJ2-1; V: TRBV27
CDR3: CASSPRTDSYEQYF; DNA: TGTGCCAGCAGCCCCCGGACGGATTCCTACGAGCAGTACTTC; D: NA; size: NA; J: TRBJ2-7; V: TRBV7-2
CDR3: CASSLAGGFANEKLFF; DNA: TGTGCCAGCAGCTTGGCCGGCGGTTTCGCTAATGAAAAACTGTTTTTT; D: NA; size: NA; J: TRBJ1-4; V: TRBV5-8
CDR3: CASTQGVGGETQYF; DNA: TGTGCCAGCACGCAGGGAGTAGGAGGAGAGACCCAGTACTTC; D: NA; size: few; J: TRBJ2-5; V: TRBV11-1
CDR3: CASSLDPARGIEAFF; DNA: TGTGCCAGCAGCTTAGATCCAGCCAGGGGAATTGAAGCTTTCTTT; D: NA; size: NA; J: TRBJ1-1; V: TRBV11-2
CDR3: CASSPTPLDRATYEQYF; DNA: TGCGCCAGCAGCCCCACCCCCCTAGACAGGGCCACCTACGAGCAGTACTTC; D: TRBD1; size: NA; J: TRBJ2-7; V: TRBV4-1
CDR3: CASSIIGSGSSYNEQFF; DNA: TGTGCCAGTAGTATTATTGGTAGCGGAAGCTCCTACAATGAGCAGTTCTTC; D: NA; size: NA; J: TRBJ2-1; V: TRBV19
CDR3: CASSESPSWGSSPLHF; DNA: TGCGCCAGCAGTGAGTCCCCCAGTTGGGGGTCTTCACCCCTCCACTTT; D: NA; size: NA; J: TRBJ1-6; V: TRBV10-2
CDR3: CASSEAGGSEQYF; DNA: TGTGCCAGCAGTGAAGCGGGAGGAAGCGAGCAGTACTTC; D: NA; size: once; J: TRBJ2-7; V: TRBV2
CDR3: CASSLAGTNYGYTF; DNA: TGTGCCAGCAGCTTAGCGGGGACAAACTATGGCTACACCTTC; D: NA; size: NA; J: TRBJ1-2; V: TRBV7-2
CDR3: CASSFVGPYEQYF; DNA: TGTGCCAGCAGTTTTGTGGGTCCCTACGAGCAGTACTTC; D: NA; size: NA; J: TRBJ2-7; V: TRBV27
CDR3: CAWSVQREVDEQFF; DNA: TGTGCCTGGAGTGTGCAGCGGGAGGTGGATGAGCAGTTCTTC; D: TRBD2; size: NA; J: TRBJ2-1; V: TRBV30
CDR3: CASSYRDDSYEQYF; DNA: TGTGCCAGCAGTTACCGGGACGACTCCTACGAGCAGTACTTC; D: NA; size: NA; J: TRBJ2-7; V: TRBV6-5
CDR3: CASSYGPLNF; DNA: TGTGCCAGCAGCTACGGGCCCCTTAATTTC; D: NA; size: NA; J: TRBJ2-7; V: TRBV6-1
CDR3: CASSSRVTEAFF; DNA: TGTGCCAGCAGTTCAAGGGTTACTGAAGCTTTCTTT; D: NA; size: NA; J: TRBJ1-1; V: TRBV28
CDR3: CASSFGQPNTEAFF; DNA: TGCGCCAGCAGCTTCGGGCAGCCGAACACTGAAGCTTTCTTT; D: NA; size: NA; J: TRBJ1-1; V: TRBV5-1
CDR3: CASSLDAEGLAGLHEQFF; DNA: TGTGCCAGCAGCTTAGACGCCGAAGGACTAGCCGGCCTACATGAGCAGTTCTTC; D: TRBD2; size: NA; J: TRBJ2-1; V: TRBV11-2
CDR3: CASGSYEQYF; DNA: TGTGCCTCGGGAAGTTACGAGCAGTACTTC; D: NA; size: few; J: TRBJ2-7; V: TRBV30
CDR3: CAIGGGNEQFF; DNA: TGTGCCATCGGGGGAGGAAATGAGCAGTTCTTC; D: NA; size: few; J: TRBJ2-1; V: TRBV10-3
CDR3: CASSLAGNRETQYF; DNA: TGCGCCAGCAGCTTGGCTGGGAATAGGGAGACCCAGTACTTC; D: NA; size: NA; J: TRBJ2-5; V: TRBV5-1
CDR3: CASSLILGQGWTEAFF; DNA: TGTGCCAGCAGCCTAATCTTGGGACAGGGGTGGACTGAAGCTTTCTTT; D: TRBD1; size: NA; J: TRBJ1-1; V: TRBV7-9
CDR3: CASMETGSYEQYF; DNA: TGCGCCAGCATGGAAACGGGGTCCTACGAGCAGTACTTC; D: NA; size: NA; J: TRBJ2-7; V: TRBV5-1
CDR3: CASPVPAQLARLRREQFF; DNA: TGTGCCAGCCCAGTCCCCGCACAACTAGCCCGACTGCGTCGGGAGCAGTTCTTC; D: NA; size: NA; J: TRBJ2-1; V: TRBV2
CDR3: CASSVSGVRETQYF; DNA: TGTGCCAGCAGCGTCTCGGGAGTTCGCGAGACCCAGTACTTC; D: NA; size: NA; J: TRBJ2-5; V: TRBV9
CDR3: CASSVVEREEFEQFF; DNA: TGTGCCAGCAGCGTAGTCGAGCGGGAGGAATTTGAGCAGTTCTTC; D: TRBD2; size: once; J: TRBJ2-1; V: TRBV9
CDR3: CASSGASGVETQYF; DNA: TGTGCCAGCAGTGGAGCTAGCGGCGTTGAGACCCAGTACTTC; D: TRBD2; size: NA; J: TRBJ2-5; V: TRBV28
CDR3: CASSYGGTGGKQYF; DNA: TGTGCCAGCAGTTACGGAGGGACAGGGGGAAAACAGTACTTC; D: TRBD1; size: NA; J: TRBJ2-7; V: TRBV6-5
CDR3: CASSSGGLDTGELFF; DNA: TGTGCCAGCAGCTCAGGGGGCTTAGACACCGGGGAGCTGTTTTTT; D: TRBD1; size: NA; J: TRBJ2-2; V: TRBV7-2
CDR3: CASSQTGTGANVLTF; DNA: TGTGCCAGCAGCCAAACAGGGACTGGGGCCAACGTCCTGACTTTC; D: NA; size: NA; J: TRBJ2-6; V: TRBV5-5
CDR3: CASSLGAGVYEQYF; DNA: TGTGCCAGCAGCTTGGGTGCGGGAGTCTACGAGCAGTACTTC; D: TRBD2; size: few; J: TRBJ2-7; V: TRBV5-6
CDR3: CAISSKDGGNGELFF; DNA: TGTGCCATCAGTTCCAAGGACGGGGGTAACGGGGAGCTGTTTTTT; D: NA; size: NA; J: TRBJ2-2; V: TRBV10-3
CDR3: CASSAVAPGELFF; DNA: TGTGCCAGCAGCGCCGTCGCACCCGGGGAGCTGTTTTTT; D: NA; size: NA; J: TRBJ2-2; V: TRBV7-3
CDR3: CASSPFASNYGYTF; DNA: TGTGCCAGCAGCCCCTTCGCCTCTAACTATGGCTACACCTTC; D: NA; size: NA; J: TRBJ1-2; V: TRBV7-3
CDR3: CASSLFLKNTGELFF; DNA: TGCGCCAGCAGCTTGTTCCTAAAAAACACCGGGGAGCTGTTTTTT; D: NA; size: NA; J: TRBJ2-2; V: TRBV5-1
CDR3: CASSRDREATEAFF; DNA: TGTGCCAGCAGCCGAGACAGGGAGGCCACTGAAGCTTTCTTT; D: TRBD1; size: NA; J: TRBJ1-1; V: TRBV6-5
CDR3: CASSFRGTVIHEQYF; DNA: TGTGCCAGCAGCTTCCGGGGGACAGTGATACACGAGCAGTACTTC; D: NA; size: many; J: TRBJ2-7; V: TRBV11-2
CDR3: CASSIPESMNTEAFF; DNA: TGTGCCAGTAGTATCCCGGAGTCCATGAACACTGAAGCTTTCTTT; D: NA; size: NA; J: TRBJ1-1; V: TRBV19
CDR3: CASSPVVGGVEQFF; DNA: TGTGCCAGCTCACCAGTAGTCGGCGGAGTAGAGCAGTTCTTC; D: NA; size: NA; J: TRBJ2-1; V: TRBV18
CDR3: CAWSVTDTQYF; DNA: TGTGCCTGGAGCGTCACAGATACGCAGTATTTT; D: NA; size: NA; J: TRBJ2-3; V: TRBV30
CDR3: CASTLEGTEAFF; DNA: TGTGCCAGCACCCTCGAGGGGACTGAAGCTTTCTTT; D: NA; size: once; J: TRBJ1-1; V: TRBV21-1
CDR3: CALARTYNEQFF; DNA: TGTGCCCTGGCGAGGACTTACAATGAGCAGTTCTTC; D: NA; size: NA; J: TRBJ2-1; V: TRBV6-1
CDR3: CASSSGTSGRNEQFF; DNA: TGTGCCAGCAGCAGCGGGACTAGCGGGAGGAATGAGCAGTTCTTC; D: TRBD2; size: NA; J: TRBJ2-1; V: TRBV28
CDR3: CASSLEGDSHQPQHF; DNA: TGCGCCAGCAGCTTGGAAGGGGACAGCCATCAGCCCCAGCATTTT; D: TRBD1; size: NA; J: TRBJ1-5; V: TRBV5-1
CDR3: CAPPRGLAGVGLDYEQYF; DNA: TGTGCCCCCCCCCGTGGGCTAGCGGGAGTTGGTTTGGACTACGAGCAGTACTTC; D: TRBD2; size: NA; J: TRBJ2-7; V: TRBV7-6
CDR3: CASSSGGESYGYTF; DNA: TGCGCCAGCAGCTCAGGAGGGGAGAGCTATGGCTACACCTTC; D: NA; size: NA; J: TRBJ1-2; V: TRBV5-1
CDR3: CASSLRGQGETQYF; DNA: TGTGCCAGCAGCTTGAGGGGCCAGGGGGAGACCCAGTACTTC; D: NA; size: NA; J: TRBJ2-5; V: TRBV5-5